The 26 T cell receptor beta chains below were found in one sample sequenced in a study of T cell responses to AZD1222 COVID-19 vaccine. Clones were read by immunoSEQ multiplex PCR, and TCRdb kept only the in-frame ones, dropping some. The sample has about 110,000 clones, around 89% seen once. The sample was peripheral blood, taken on day 0 of AZD1222 vaccination. The receptors stem from an adult in good health.

The V gene is TRBV28, the J gene TRBJ2-1; no reliable D call. Germline V gene lookup returns CDR1 MDHEN and CDR2 SYDVKM. CDR3 length equals 13 residues. Between the trimmed V and J ends, which lost 9 bases and 6 bases, there was a span of 15 bases. In DNA, the CDR3 is TGTGCCAGTCGGGCCCCCGCACTCAATGAGCAGTTCTTC. As protein: CASRAPALNEQFF. Filled out from reference TRBV28 and TRBJ2-1, the complete variable domain reads DVKVTQSSRYLVKRTGEKVFLECVQDMDHENMFWYRQDPGLGLRLIYFSYDVKMKEKGDIPEGYSVSREKKERFSLILESASTNQTSMYLCASRAPALNEQFFGPGTRLTVL.

The chain has TRBV11-3 and TRBJ1-2; D is unclear. V lost 4 bases, J lost 4 bases, and 10 bases lay in between. This CDR3 has 13 residues. Germline values: CDR1 SGHNT, CDR2 YENEEA. DNA for the CDR3: TGTGCCAGCAGCTCCCCTAGGACCTATGGCTACACCTTC. Translating it yields CASSSPRTYGYTF.

For the CDR3, the DNA is TGTGCCAGCTCATCAACGGGCAATCAGCCCCAGCATTTT. It translates to CASSSTGNQPQHF. The chain links TRBV18 to TRBJ1-5; D unresolved. Per germline, CDR1 KGHSH and CDR2 LQKENI. CDR3 length: 13 residues. V was trimmed by 5 bases and J by 2 bases, leaving 7 bases between them.

This chain uses TRBV14 with TRBJ2-5; D is uncertain. In germline, CDR1 is SGHDN, CDR2 FVKESK. Trimming took off 3 bases at V and 7 bases at J, with 6 bases between the two ends. The CDR3 runs to 11 residues. This CDR3 reads CASSQFGTQYF. CDR3 nucleotide sequence: TGTGCCAGCAGCCAGTTCGGGACCCAGTACTTC.

The chain uses TRBV3-1 (or the pseudogene TRBV3-2) and TRBJ2-7; 7 nucleotides agree with TRBD1. There are 15 residues in the CDR3. Germline assignment: CDR1 LGHDT and CDR2 YNNKEL (reference sequence). Losses at the gene ends were 3 bases for V and 4 bases for J; bases not matched to a gene: 9. The CDR3 nucleotides read TGTGCCAGCAGCCAGGGGACAGAGGCCCTTTACGAGCAGTACTTC. Its protein is CASSQGTEALYEQYF.

The gene calls are TRBV4-2 and TRBJ2-5, with 9 bases fitting TRBD2. This CDR3 is 19 amino acids long. CDR1 and CDR2 (germline): LGHNA, YNFKEQ. V lost 0 bases to trimming and J lost 1 base; unmatched junction nucleotides: 12. The CDR3: CASSQDGEGASGAQETQYF. CDR3 sequence (DNA): TGTGCCAGCAGCCAAGACGGGGAAGGGGCTAGCGGGGCCCAAGAGACCCAGTACTTC.

This chain links TRBV9 with TRBJ1-6, with a tentative D call TRBD1 (6 bases). The CDR3 contains 14 residues. V shed 3 bases and J shed 6 bases, with 10 bases lying between them. CDR1 and CDR2 (germline): SGDLS, YYNGEE. The CDR3 sequence is CASSAGQFNSPLHF. CDR3 DNA: TGTGCCAGCAGCGCCGGACAGTTTAATTCACCCCTCCACTTT.

The chain joins TRBV30 to TRBJ2-1, with a weak D call TRBD1 (6 bases). V lost 3 bases, J lost 4 bases, and 10 bases lay in between. The length of the CDR3 is 13 residues. CDR1 is GTSNPN, CDR2 SVGIG, per germline (reference sequence). CDR3 nucleotide sequence: TGTGCCTGGAGACCCGACAGGTACAATGAGCAGTTCTTC. Protein product: CAWRPDRYNEQFF.

This sequence joins TRBV6-5 and TRBJ2-7; 7 bases agree with TRBD2. Germline V lookup: CDR1 MNHEY, CDR2 SVGAGI. This CDR3 comprises 15 residues. The ends lost 2 bases at V and 4 bases at J; junction bases unmatched: 8. This CDR3 is CASSYRAEAGYEQYF. In nucleotides, the CDR3 is TGTGCCAGCAGTTACCGGGCAGAAGCGGGATACGAGCAGTACTTC.

The chain joins TRBV5-4 to TRBJ1-3; TRBD1 agrees at 7 bases. Germline loops: CDR1 SGHNT, CDR2 YYREEE (reference sequence). With 4 bases clipped from V and 0 bases from J, the junction kept 7 bases outside the gene matches. This CDR3 has 16 amino acids. In DNA form, the CDR3 reads TGTGCCAGCAGCCCGAGCGGGACAGCCTCTGGAAACACCATATATTTT. Translated, it gives CASSPSGTASGNTIYF.

The CDR3 loop is CASAKEAYNEQFF. In DNA, the CDR3 is TGTGCCAGCGCGAAGGAAGCCTACAATGAGCAGTTCTTC. The V call is TRBV28, the J call TRBJ2-1; D remains unclear. V gave up 8 bases and J gave up 2 bases, with 10 bases separating them. This CDR3 is built from 13 residues. Germline CDR1 MDHEN, CDR2 SYDVKM.

This clone is a singleton in its sample. V gene TRBV5-4 combines with J gene TRBJ2-3; 9 bases match TRBD1. Germline values: CDR1 SGHNT, CDR2 YYREEE (reference sequence). J was trimmed by 4 bases and V by 3 bases; bases with no gene match: 0. There are 13 residues in the CDR3. CDR3 sequence reads: CASSWDRADTQYF. Here the CDR3 DNA reads TGTGCCAGCAGCTGGGACAGGGCAGATACGCAGTATTTT.

The chain combines TRBV2 with TRBJ1-5, with D perhaps matching TRBD1 (5 bases). V lost 6 bases and J lost 0, with 12 bases in between. Germline assignment: CDR1 SNHLY and CDR2 FYNNEI. CDR3 size: 15 residues. The CDR3 sequence is CASRTDSYSNQPQHF. The CDR3, as DNA: TGTGCCAGCAGGACTGACAGCTATAGCAATCAGCCCCAGCATTTT.

The chain joins TRBV6-5 to TRBJ2-7; 9 bases fit TRBD1. The CDR3 totals 15 residues. V was pared by 5 bases and J by 0 bases, with 5 bases of the junction left unmatched. Germline V CDR1 and CDR2: MNHEY, SVGAGI. CDR3 sequence (DNA): TGTGCCAGCAGTCGGGGACAGGGAAGCTCCTACGAGCAGTACTTC. This codes for CASSRGQGSSYEQYF.

The CDR3 DNA reads as TGTGCCTGGAGTAGATCAAGCAACACTGAAGCTTTCTTT. Its protein is CAWSRSSNTEAFF. This chain uses TRBV30 with TRBJ1-1, with D unresolved. The V end was cut by 2 bases, the J end by 2 bases, with 9 bases between. In germline, CDR1 is GTSNPN, CDR2 SVGIG (reference sequence). This CDR3 comprises 13 residues.

The CDR3 DNA sequence: TGTGCCAGCAGTCTCCTGGCCTCCGGCGAGCAGTACTTC. It codes for CASSLLASGEQYF. The chain uses TRBV27 and TRBJ2-7; no clear D. V was trimmed by 5 bases and J by 6 bases, leaving 14 bases between them. The CDR3 spans 13 residues. Germline loops: CDR1 MNHEY, CDR2 SMNVEV (reference sequence).

The genes are TRBV7-3 and TRBJ2-1; TRBD2 matches 10 bases. With 4 bases clipped from V and 6 bases from J, the junction kept 9 bases outside the gene matches. Germline V gene lookup returns CDR1 SGHTA and CDR2 FQGTGA. The CDR3 loop spans 16 amino acids. The DNA of the CDR3 is TGTGCCAGCAGCTCATCGGGGCTAGCGGGAGCCAATGAGCAGTTCTTC. It encodes CASSSSGLAGANEQFF.

This sequence joins TRBV2 and TRBJ1-6; possibly TRBD1 for D (6 bases). The CDR3 runs to 15 residues. Germline assignment: CDR1 SNHLY and CDR2 FYNNEI. The V end lost 8 bases, the J end lost 4 bases, and 15 bases lay between the germline ends. The CDR3 region has the DNA TGTGCCAGCGGTCCCCGGGGACAATATAATTCACCCCTCCACTTT. Translation: CASGPRGQYNSPLHF.

This chain links TRBV6-2 or TRBV6-3 with TRBJ2-7, with D possibly being TRBD1 (5 bases). CDR1 MNHEY and CDR2 SVGEGT come from the germline V gene. V was cut by 4 bases and J by 2 bases, with 12 bases left in between. The CDR3 spans 14 residues. The CDR3 coding sequence is TGTGCCAGCAGTTCAAACAGGTTTCCCTACGAGCAGTACTTC. Its translation: CASSSNRFPYEQYF.

The gene calls are TRBV18 and TRBJ2-1; TRBD2 matches 13 bases. There are 15 residues in the CDR3. Germline CDR1 KGHSH, CDR2 LQKENI. Trimming took 5 bases from V and 4 from J; bases not matched to a gene: 2. In DNA form, the CDR3 reads TGTGCCAGCTCAGCACTAGCGGGAGGGTACAATGAGCAGTTCTTC. It is translated as CASSALAGGYNEQFF. Full variable domain (rest looked up from reference TRBV18 and TRBJ2-1): NAGVMQNPRHLVRRRGQEARLRCSPMKGHSHVYWYRQLPEEGLKFMVYLQKENIIDESGMPKERFSAEFPKEGPSILRIQQVVRGDSAAYFCASSALAGGYNEQFFGPGTRLTVL.

This rearrangement joins TRBV6-6 to TRBJ1-2, with 7 bases that match TRBD1. From germline, CDR1 is MNHNY and CDR2 SVGAGI (reference sequence). The CDR3 has 13 residues. V lost 4 bases, J lost 5 bases, and 4 bases stayed unmatched. The CDR3 here is CASSLQGEYGYTF. In DNA, the CDR3 is TGTGCCAGCAGTTTGCAGGGGGAGTATGGCTACACCTTC.

Here the CDR3 DNA reads TGTGCCAGCAGTGCCAATCCCGGGACAGGGTTTCCCAACATTCAGTACTTC. Protein: CASSANPGTGFPNIQYF. This chain links TRBV6-1 with TRBJ2-4, with 9 positions matching TRBD1. The V gene's germline CDR1 is MNHNS and CDR2 SASEGT. The CDR3 runs to 17 residues. V shed 4 bases and J 7 bases; nucleotides not matched to a gene: 14.

This clone has just a few counts. The genes are TRBV6-2 or TRBV6-3 and TRBJ1-1; D is perhaps TRBD1 (5 bases). Trimming pared 4 bases from V and 1 base from J, leaving 7 bases between. Per germline, CDR1 MNHEY and CDR2 SVGEGT. This CDR3 contains 13 residues. CDR3 sequence reads: CASSLGQNTEAFF. For the CDR3, the DNA is TGTGCCAGCAGTTTAGGACAGAACACTGAAGCTTTCTTT.

The gene calls are TRBV28 and TRBJ2-7, with 8 bases that match TRBD2. Germline V gene lookup returns CDR1 MDHEN and CDR2 SYDVKM. V lost 3 bases and J lost 3; bases outside the gene matches: 1. This CDR3 is built from 13 residues. The CDR3 protein is CASSFSGIYEQYF. The CDR3 DNA is TGTGCCAGCAGTTTTAGCGGGATCTACGAGCAGTACTTC.

The V and J genes are TRBV27 and TRBJ1-3, with a tentative D call TRBD1 (6 bases). Germline loops: CDR1 MNHEY, CDR2 SMNVEV (reference sequence). The V gene lost 5 bases and the J gene lost 9 bases, with 20 bases spanning the gap. CDR3 size: 15 residues. CDR3 residues: CASSAAQGKSGTIYF. CDR3 nucleotides: TGTGCCAGCAGTGCAGCGCAGGGGAAGTCTGGCACCATATATTTT.

The J gene is TRBJ1-2, the V gene TRBV6-6; D might be TRBD1 (6 bases). This CDR3 has 14 amino acids. Germline values: CDR1 MNHNY, CDR2 SVGAGI (reference sequence). Trimming took off 5 bases at V and 5 bases at J, with 15 bases between the two ends. CDR3 sequence reads: CASSIHRVDYGYTF. The CDR3 DNA sequence: TGTGCCAGCAGTATTCACAGGGTCGATTATGGCTACACCTTC.